The subject of this entry is one TCR beta chain. Antigen unknown. V lost 5 bases, J lost 2 bases, and 9 bases lay in between. This CDR3 is built from 13 residues. Germline loops: CDR1 SGHVT, CDR2 SQSDAQ. One entry per CDR3 protein, called by TCRdb with MiXCR from the reads. Counted here are some 600,000 distinct CDR3 sequences, approximately 25% occurring once; the ten biggest clones make up approximately 8.2%. These data originate in a study of T cell repertoires in cytomegalovirus infection. Study details: It can be stated that public TCR beta signatures indicated CMV infection as well as a matching HLA type. Findings and caveats of the study: HLA-C-restricted TCR beta clonotypes specific for CMV led the ex vivo response. Totalled public TCR beta family frequency picked out people who carried CMV plus the relevant HLA.

This sequence joins TRBV7-4 and TRBJ2-5; D is unresolved. Sequenced material: CD8+ T cells from PBMCs. The receptor was isolated from a human donor in good health (CMV status not recorded). Some clones in this sample may be carry-over from other donors' samples. The CDR3 sequence: CASSPTLQETQYF. The CDR3 nucleotides are TGTGCCAGCAGCCCTACCCTACAAGAGACCCAGTACTTC. The full variable domain, with the rest looked up from reference TRBV7-4 and TRBJ2-5, is GAGVSQSPRYKVAKRGRDVALRCDSISGHVTLYWYRQTLGQGSEVLTYSQSDAQRDKSGRPSGRFSAERPERSVSTLKIQRTEQGDSAVYLCASSPTLQETQYFGPGTRLLVL.